The next 19 T cell receptor beta chains were all read from a single sample in a study of T cells in Graves' hyperthyroidism and ophthalmopathy. RNA transcripts were the template for amplifying TCR beta CDR3 regions. RT-PCR in the first round (using the HTBI primer set) targeted the TCR CDR3. A single record per CDR3 protein comes from TCRdb applying MiXCR to the multiplex PCR reads. Among under 400,000 distinct CDR3 sequences listed, 20% to 30% were seen once. Sequenced: blood. The receptor source for this set is a man aged 50-60 years with Graves' hyperthyroidism.

V and J are TRBV10-3 and TRBJ2-5; D remains ambiguous. The CDR3 covers 14 residues. Trimming cost V 0 bases and J 3 bases, with 8 bases left between them. CDR1 ENHRY and CDR2 SYGVKD come from the germline V gene. Here the CDR3 reads CAISESGQKETQYF. CDR3 DNA: TGTGCCATCAGTGAGTCCGGGCAGAAAGAGACCCAGTACTTC.

The genes are TRBV7-9 and TRBJ2-6, with 9 bases aligning to TRBD1. V lost 5 bases, J lost 2 bases, and 10 bases stayed unmatched. The CDR3 runs 18 residues. Germline loops: CDR1 SEHNR, CDR2 FQNEAQ (reference sequence). CDR3 in amino acids: CASSHPRDRVPGANVLTF. The CDR3 coding sequence is TGTGCCAGCAGCCATCCCCGGGACAGGGTTCCTGGGGCCAACGTCCTGACTTTC.

The gene calls are TRBV5-1 and TRBJ1-5; D is uncertain. Germline-derived CDR1 and CDR2 are SGHRS and YFSETQ. Trimming removed 0 bases at V and 4 bases at J, with 8 bases between. The CDR3 totals 14 residues. The CDR3 DNA is TGCGCCAGCAGCTTGGATGGGCAAAATCAGCCCCAGCATTTT. Its translation is CASSLDGQNQPQHF.

V is TRBV7-9 and J is TRBJ2-3; unclear D gene. The V end was cut by 6 bases, the J end by 2 bases, with 9 bases between. CDR1 and CDR2 from the germline V gene are SEHNR and FQNEAQ (reference sequence). CDR3 length equals 13 residues. The CDR3 DNA sequence: TGTGCCAGCAGTGTCATTAACACAGATACGCAGTATTTT. Translated, it gives CASSVINTDTQYF.

This clonotype has at least ten counts. The V call is TRBV7-9, the J call TRBJ2-7; 10 bases line up with TRBD1. The trim removed 5 bases at V and 2 bases at J, leaving 3 bases unmatched. The germline V gene encodes CDR1 SEHNR and CDR2 FQNEAQ (reference sequence). The CDR3 is 14 amino acids. In DNA, the CDR3 is TGTGCCAGCAGCCCCGGACAGGGGGCCTACGAGCAGTACTTC. Translated, it gives CASSPGQGAYEQYF.

The chain uses TRBV7-9 and TRBJ1-2, with D unclear. V dropped 5 bases and J dropped 3 bases, with 10 bases sitting between them. Per the germline V gene, CDR1 is SEHNR and CDR2 is FQNEAQ (reference sequence). This CDR3 region has 13 residues. The CDR3 DNA reads as TGTGCCAGCAGCAACGACGGGTACTATGGCTACACCTTC. This sequence encodes CASSNDGYYGYTF.

V and J are TRBV28 and TRBJ2-7; TRBD2 aligns across 9 bases. CDR1 is MDHEN, CDR2 SYDVKM, per germline. The CDR3 covers 15 residues. V dropped 7 bases and J dropped 5; count of bases not matched to a gene: 12. The chain's CDR3 is CASKTGSGSFHEQYF. The DNA of the CDR3 is TGTGCCAGCAAAACCGGTAGCGGGAGTTTCCACGAGCAGTACTTC.

The V gene is TRBV24-1, the J gene TRBJ2-4, with unresolved D. CDR3 length: 15 residues. V lost 2 bases, J lost 6 bases, and 13 bases lay in between. Germline values: CDR1 KGHDR, CDR2 SFDVKD. DNA of the CDR3: TGTGCCACCAGTGATTGGCCAAGTGGTGGAAACATTCAGTACTTC. It translates to CATSDWPSGGNIQYF.

The J gene is TRBJ1-5, the V gene TRBV7-9; possibly TRBD1 for D (5 bases). The CDR3 runs to 13 residues. Trimming shortened V by 4 bases and J by 4 bases, and 8 bases separated the two germline ends. The germline CDR1 and CDR2 sequences are SEHNR and FQNEAQ (reference sequence). CDR3 in amino acids: CASSSGTNQPQHF. In DNA form, the CDR3 reads TGTGCCAGCAGCTCCGGGACTAATCAGCCCCAGCATTTT.

Only a few counts were recorded for this clonotype. The J gene is TRBJ1-1, the V gene TRBV7-2; TRBD1 might be the D (6 bases). Germline V gives CDR1 SGHTA, CDR2 FQGNSA. The length of the CDR3 is 15 residues. V lost 2 bases and J 4 bases, leaving 14 bases between the germline ends. CDR3: CASSLFLGGITEAFF. The CDR3 nucleotides are TGTGCCAGCAGCTTATTCTTGGGGGGCATCACTGAAGCTTTCTTT.

This chain joins TRBV19 and TRBJ2-6; D is possibly TRBD1 (5 bases). CDR1 is LNHDA and CDR2 is SQIVND in the germline V gene (reference sequence). The CDR3 is made up of 16 amino acids. V was shortened by 5 bases and J by 0 bases, with 11 bases between the two germline ends. CDR3 sequence: CASSHDRISGANVLTF. The CDR3 DNA reads TGTGCCAGTAGTCACGACAGAATCTCTGGGGCCAACGTCCTGACTTTC.

This clonotype was counted once. The chain joins TRBV19 to TRBJ1-1; 7 bases are shared with TRBD1. Germline CDR1 and CDR2: LNHDA and SQIVND (reference sequence). The CDR3 runs to 13 residues. V was clipped by 6 bases and J by 7 bases; unmatched bases: 8. Here the CDR3 DNA reads TGTGCCAGTAGCAAAAACAGGGGAGGTGAAGCTTTCTTT. As protein: CASSKNRGGEAFF.

This clonotype appeared a few times. The chain couples TRBV4-1 to TRBJ1-2; TRBD1 is a possible D gene (5 bases). Germline V gives CDR1 MGHRA, CDR2 YSYEKL. The V and J ends lost 3 bases and 4 bases respectively, with 18 bases between them. This CDR3 is 16 amino acids long. This chain's CDR3 is CASSHPRGSRVYGYTF. For the CDR3, the DNA is TGCGCCAGCAGCCACCCGAGGGGTAGTCGGGTCTATGGCTACACCTTC.

The J gene is TRBJ2-2, the V gene TRBV13, with D maybe TRBD2 (6 bases). The ends were cut back, 4 bases at V and 4 bases at J, with 16 bases in the middle. The CDR3 has 16 residues. Germline-derived CDR1 and CDR2 are PRHDT and FYEKMQ (reference sequence). The CDR3 DNA sequence: TGTGCCAGCAGCTCCCCACACGGGAGTGGCACCGGGGAGCTGTTTTTT. This translates into CASSSPHGSGTGELFF. Using reference TRBV13 and TRBJ2-2 for the parts outside the CDR3, the full variable domain is AAGVIQSPRHLIKEKRETATLKCYPIPRHDTVYWYQQGPGQDPQFLISFYEKMQSDKGSIPDRFSAQQFSDYHSELNMSSLELGDSALYFCASSSPHGSGTGELFFGEGSRLTVL.

This clonotype was seen just once. The J gene is TRBJ2-7, the V gene TRBV5-6; a possible D gene is TRBD2 (6 bases). Trimming took 2 bases from V and 4 from J, leaving 16 bases between them. CDR1 is SGHDT and CDR2 is YYEEEE in the germline V gene. CDR3 size: 15 residues. CDR3 DNA sequence: TGTGCCAGCAGCTTCCTCCGGGGGAACGTTTACGAGCAGTACTTC. Translating gives CASSFLRGNVYEQYF.

This clonotype showed up just a few times. The chain employs TRBV28 and TRBJ2-7; 12 bases agree with TRBD2. The V and J ends lost 4 bases and 0 bases, in that order; junction bases with no gene match: 4. This CDR3 has 16 amino acids. Germline-derived CDR1 and CDR2 are MDHEN and SYDVKM. CDR3 nucleotide sequence: TGTGCCAGCAGTTCCAGACTAGCGGGGGACTCCTACGAGCAGTACTTC. It is translated as CASSSRLAGDSYEQYF.

V is TRBV7-9 and J is TRBJ1-2, with D possibly matching TRBD1 (6 bases). V was cut by 5 bases and J by 3 bases, with 16 bases left in between. The CDR3 has 15 residues. CDR1 is SEHNR, CDR2 FQNEAQ, per germline (reference sequence). CDR3 sequence reads: CASSPASQGYYGYTF. The CDR3 DNA follows: TGTGCCAGCAGCCCAGCATCACAGGGCTACTATGGCTACACCTTC.

The chain couples TRBV7-4 to TRBJ1-5, with a tentative D call TRBD1 (5 bases). The CDR3 has 14 residues. Germline lookup yields CDR1 SGHVT and CDR2 SQSDAQ. The V and J ends lost 5 bases and 6 bases respectively, with 14 bases between them. For the CDR3, the DNA is TGTGCCAGCAGCCTAGGGACGGGGCCTCAGCCCCAGCATTTT. It specifies CASSLGTGPQPQHF.

The CDR3 region is CASGPQGIRNEKLFF. In DNA, the CDR3 is TGTGCTAGTGGTCCGCAGGGGATTCGGAATGAAAAACTGTTTTTT. This chain joins TRBV12-5 and TRBJ1-4; D perhaps matches TRBD1 (6 bases). The ends were cut back, 5 bases at V and 5 bases at J, with 15 bases in the middle. CDR3 size: 15 residues. The germline V gene has CDR1 LGHNT and CDR2 FRNRAP.